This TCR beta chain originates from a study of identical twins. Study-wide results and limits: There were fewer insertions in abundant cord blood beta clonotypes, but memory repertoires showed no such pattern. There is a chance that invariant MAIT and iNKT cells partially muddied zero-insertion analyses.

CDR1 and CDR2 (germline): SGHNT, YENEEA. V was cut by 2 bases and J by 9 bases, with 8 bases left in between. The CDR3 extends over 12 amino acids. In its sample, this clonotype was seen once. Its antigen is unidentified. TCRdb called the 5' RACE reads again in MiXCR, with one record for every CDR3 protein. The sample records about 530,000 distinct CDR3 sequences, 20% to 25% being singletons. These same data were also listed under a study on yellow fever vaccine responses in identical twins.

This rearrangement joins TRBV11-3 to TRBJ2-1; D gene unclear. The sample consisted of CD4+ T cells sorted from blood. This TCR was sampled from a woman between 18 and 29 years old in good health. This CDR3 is CASSLRFGEQFF. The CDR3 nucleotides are TGTGCCAGCAGCTTACGGTTTGGTGAGCAGTTCTTC.